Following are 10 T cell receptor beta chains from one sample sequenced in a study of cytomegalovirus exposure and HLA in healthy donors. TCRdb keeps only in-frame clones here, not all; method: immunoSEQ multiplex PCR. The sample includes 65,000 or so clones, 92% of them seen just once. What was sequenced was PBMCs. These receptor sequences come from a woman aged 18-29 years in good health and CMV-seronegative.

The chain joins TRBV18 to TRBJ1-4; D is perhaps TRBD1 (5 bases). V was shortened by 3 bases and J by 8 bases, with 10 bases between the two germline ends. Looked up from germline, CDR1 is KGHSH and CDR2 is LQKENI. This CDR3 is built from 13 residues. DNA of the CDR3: TGTGCCAGCTCACCGGGACTTGAAGAAAAACTGTTTTTT. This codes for CASSPGLEEKLFF.

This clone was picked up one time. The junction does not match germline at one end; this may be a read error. DNA for the CDR3: TGTGCCAGCAGCTTTACTTCATCTAGCACGGATACGCAGTATTTT. As protein: CASSFTSSSTDTQYF. J is TRBJ2-3 and V is TRBV7-3, with D maybe TRBD2 (5 bases). Germline loops: CDR1 SGHTA, CDR2 FQGTGA. The CDR3 loop spans 15 amino acids.

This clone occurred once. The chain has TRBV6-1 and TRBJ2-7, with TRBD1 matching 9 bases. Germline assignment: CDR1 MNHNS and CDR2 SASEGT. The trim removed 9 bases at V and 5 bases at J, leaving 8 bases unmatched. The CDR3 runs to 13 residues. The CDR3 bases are TGTGCCAGTTCGGAGACAGGGGGACACGAGCAGTACTTC. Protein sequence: CASSETGGHEQYF.

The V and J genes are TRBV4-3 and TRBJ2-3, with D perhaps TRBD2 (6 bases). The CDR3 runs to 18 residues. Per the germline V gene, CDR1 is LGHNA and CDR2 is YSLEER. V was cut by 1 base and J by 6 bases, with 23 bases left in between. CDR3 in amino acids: CASSQGEGASLATDTQYF. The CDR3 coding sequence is TGCGCCAGCAGCCAAGGGGAAGGGGCCTCCCTAGCGACCGATACGCAGTATTTT.

As DNA, the CDR3 is TGTGCCAGCGGACTAGCGGAGACCCAGTACTTC. As protein: CASGLAETQYF. The chain combines TRBV10-3 with TRBJ2-5; 9 positions match TRBD2. This CDR3 comprises 11 residues. Germline trimming cut 10 bases from V and 5 bases from J; bases unmatched to any gene: 2. The V gene's germline CDR1 is ENHRY and CDR2 SYGVKD.

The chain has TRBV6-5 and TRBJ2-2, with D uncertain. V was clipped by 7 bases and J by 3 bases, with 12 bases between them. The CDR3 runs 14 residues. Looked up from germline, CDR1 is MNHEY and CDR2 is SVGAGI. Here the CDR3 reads CASTTNRDTGELFF. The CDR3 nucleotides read TGTGCCAGCACTACGAATCGCGACACCGGGGAGCTGTTTTTT.

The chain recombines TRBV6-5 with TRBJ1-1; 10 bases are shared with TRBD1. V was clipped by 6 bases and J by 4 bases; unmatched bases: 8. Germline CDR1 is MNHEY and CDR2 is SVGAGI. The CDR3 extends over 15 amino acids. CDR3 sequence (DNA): TGTGCCAGCAGCCTCCGACAGGGGGCGGGCACTGAAGCTTTCTTT. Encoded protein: CASSLRQGAGTEAFF.

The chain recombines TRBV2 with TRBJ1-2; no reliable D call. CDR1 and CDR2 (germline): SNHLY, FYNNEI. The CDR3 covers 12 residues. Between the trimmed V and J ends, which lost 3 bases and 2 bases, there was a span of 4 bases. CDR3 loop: CASSDQNYGYTF. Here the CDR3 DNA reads TGTGCCAGCAGTGACCAGAACTATGGCTACACCTTC.

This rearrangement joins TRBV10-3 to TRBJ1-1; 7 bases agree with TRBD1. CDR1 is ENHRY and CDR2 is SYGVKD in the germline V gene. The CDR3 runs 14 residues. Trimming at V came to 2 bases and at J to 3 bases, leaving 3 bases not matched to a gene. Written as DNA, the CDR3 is TGTGCCATCAGTGAGGCAGGGGGTGACACTGAAGCTTTCTTT. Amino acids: CAISEAGGDTEAFF.

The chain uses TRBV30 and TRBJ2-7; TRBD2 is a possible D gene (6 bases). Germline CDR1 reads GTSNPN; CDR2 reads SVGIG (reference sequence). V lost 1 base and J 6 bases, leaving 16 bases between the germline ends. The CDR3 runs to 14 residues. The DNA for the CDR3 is TGTGCCTGGAGTGACGGGACTTTTAGACTCGAGCAGTACTTC. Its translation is CAWSDGTFRLEQYF.